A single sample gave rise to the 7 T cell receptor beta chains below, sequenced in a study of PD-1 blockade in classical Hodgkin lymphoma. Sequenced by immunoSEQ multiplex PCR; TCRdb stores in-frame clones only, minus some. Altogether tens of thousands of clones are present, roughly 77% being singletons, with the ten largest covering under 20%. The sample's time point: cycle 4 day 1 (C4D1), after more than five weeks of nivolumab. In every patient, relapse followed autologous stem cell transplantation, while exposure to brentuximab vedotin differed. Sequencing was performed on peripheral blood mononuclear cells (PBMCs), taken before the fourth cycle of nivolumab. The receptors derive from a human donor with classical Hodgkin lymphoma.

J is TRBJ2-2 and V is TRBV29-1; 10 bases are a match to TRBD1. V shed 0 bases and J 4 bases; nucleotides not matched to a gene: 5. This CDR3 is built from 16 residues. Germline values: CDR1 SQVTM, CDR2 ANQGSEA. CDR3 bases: TGCAGCGTTGAAGATTTAGGACAGGGGGTCACCGGGGAGCTGTTTTTT. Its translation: CSVEDLGQGVTGELFF.

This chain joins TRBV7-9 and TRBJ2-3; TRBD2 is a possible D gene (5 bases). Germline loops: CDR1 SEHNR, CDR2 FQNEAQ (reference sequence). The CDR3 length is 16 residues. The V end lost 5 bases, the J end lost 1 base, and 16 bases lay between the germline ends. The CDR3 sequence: CASSPGPFSGTDTQYF. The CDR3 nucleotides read TGTGCCAGCAGCCCCGGTCCGTTTAGCGGCACAGATACGCAGTATTTT.

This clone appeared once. For the CDR3, the DNA is TGTGCCAGCAGTTCGGTGGATCGTGGCTACACCTTC. It yields the protein CASSSVDRGYTF. The chain is built from TRBV6-5 and TRBJ1-2; D unclear. Per the germline V gene, CDR1 is MNHEY and CDR2 is SVGAGI. V was clipped by 4 bases and J by 7 bases, with 10 bases between them. This CDR3 is 12 amino acids long.

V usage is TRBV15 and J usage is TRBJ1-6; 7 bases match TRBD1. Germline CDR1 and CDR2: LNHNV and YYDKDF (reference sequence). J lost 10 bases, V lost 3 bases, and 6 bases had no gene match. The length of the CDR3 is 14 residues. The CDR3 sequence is CATSSGQAPSPLHF. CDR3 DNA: TGTGCCACCAGCAGCGGACAGGCACCCTCACCCCTCCACTTT.

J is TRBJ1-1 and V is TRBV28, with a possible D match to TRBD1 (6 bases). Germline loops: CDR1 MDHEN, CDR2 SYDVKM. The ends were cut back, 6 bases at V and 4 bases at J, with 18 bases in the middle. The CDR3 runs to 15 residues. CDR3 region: CASREETGRSTEAFF. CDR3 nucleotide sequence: TGTGCCAGCAGGGAAGAAACAGGGAGGAGCACTGAAGCTTTCTTT.

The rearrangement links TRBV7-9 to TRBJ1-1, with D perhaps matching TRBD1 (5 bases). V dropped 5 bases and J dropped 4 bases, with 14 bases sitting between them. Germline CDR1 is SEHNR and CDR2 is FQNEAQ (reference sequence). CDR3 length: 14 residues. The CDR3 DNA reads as TGTGCCAGCAGCCGTGGGGCGTCGGCCACTGAAGCTTTCTTT. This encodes CASSRGASATEAFF.

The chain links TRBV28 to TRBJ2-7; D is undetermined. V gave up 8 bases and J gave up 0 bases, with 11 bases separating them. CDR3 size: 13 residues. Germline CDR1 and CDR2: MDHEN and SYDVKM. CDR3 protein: CASFSTVSYEQYF. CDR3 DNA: TGTGCCAGCTTCTCCACAGTCTCCTACGAGCAGTACTTC.